This TCR beta chain appears in the sequencing data of a study of T-cell memory formation after mild COVID-19. In the study overall: Largely, the TCR clusters proved donor specific.

V was shortened by 2 bases and J by 4 bases, with 17 bases between the two germline ends. Germline lookup yields CDR1 MNHEY and CDR2 SVGAGI. The CDR3 has 17 residues. This clonotype was detected only a few times. TCR alpha and TCR beta cDNA libraries with sample barcodes and UMIs came from 5'RACE using constant-segment primers. MiXCR was run by TCRdb on the 5' RACE reads, yielding one entry per CDR3 protein. The sample holds under 300,000 distinct CDR3 sequences, around 8% seen once. Material for sequencing was PBMCs or a T cell subset sorted from them (not recorded which). This chain connects TRBV6-5 to TRBJ2-2, with a tentative D call TRBD2 (6 bases). The receptor was isolated from a man aged 18 to 29 who had mild COVID-19 (a few samples of this study predate the infection). Cell type and time point are not known. CDR3 nucleotide sequence: TGTGCCAGCAGTTACAATTGGGAGACTAGAAGCACCGGGGAGCTGTTTTTT. The encoded protein is CASSYNWETRSTGELFF.